The subject of this entry is one TCR beta chain. This specimen belongs to a study of control samples from healthy donors and cancer patients. The assay was immunoSEQ multiplex PCR, and TCRdb's table has in-frame clones only and misses some. The table lists 52,000 or so clones, 85% to 95% of them singletons, with 3.5% to 4.5% in the top ten. There are 13 residues in the CDR3. Trimming took 6 bases from V and 5 from J, leaving 13 bases between them. From germline, CDR1 is LNHDA and CDR2 SQIVND (reference sequence). This chain uses TRBV19 with TRBJ2-5, with D maybe TRBD2 (5 bases). The source of this sequence is a man under 40 in good health. The sequencing input was blood. CDR3 sequence reads: CASRGGSVETQYF. CDR3 nucleotides: TGTGCCAGTAGAGGTGGGAGCGTCGAGACCCAGTACTTC.